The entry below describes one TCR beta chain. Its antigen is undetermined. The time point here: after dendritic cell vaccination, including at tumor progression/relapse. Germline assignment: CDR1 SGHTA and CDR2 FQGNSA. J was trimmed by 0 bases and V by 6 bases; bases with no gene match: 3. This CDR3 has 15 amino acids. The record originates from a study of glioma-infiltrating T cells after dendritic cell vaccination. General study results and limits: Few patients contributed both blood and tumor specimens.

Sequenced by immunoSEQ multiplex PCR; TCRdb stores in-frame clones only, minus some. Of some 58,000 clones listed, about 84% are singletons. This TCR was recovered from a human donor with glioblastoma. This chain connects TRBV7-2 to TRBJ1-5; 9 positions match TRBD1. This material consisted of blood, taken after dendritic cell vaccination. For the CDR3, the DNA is TGTGCCAGCAGTTGGACAGGGGATAGCAATCAGCCCCAGCATTTT. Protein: CASSWTGDSNQPQHF.